This T cell receptor (beta chain) was sequenced in a study of identical twins. Germline lookup yields CDR1 SQVTM and CDR2 ANQGSEA. The CDR3 is 13 residues long. The V segment lost 4 bases and the J segment 4 bases; nucleotides outside the gene matches: 3. Template switching added a universal primer site; cDNA carried unique molecular identifiers. MiXCR was run by TCRdb on the 5' RACE reads, yielding one entry per CDR3 protein. The sample has a few hundred thousand distinct CDR3 sequences, roughly 9% seen once. Study conclusions and caveats: Fewer insertions characterized abundant cord blood beta clonotypes, whereas memory repertoires showed none. Compared with models, monozygotic twins showed more out-of-frame TCR alpha sharing. Conclusions were based on cross-sectional statistical analysis, without following the same donors.

On this clonotype: Antigen specificity is unknown.

This chain joins TRBV29-1 and TRBJ1-5; 8 bases agree with TRBD1. The specimen was naive T cells sorted from blood. The sequence derives from a woman aged 50 to 60 in good health. The CDR3 coding sequence is TGCAGCGTTGGTCAGGGGGCGAATCAGCCCCAGCATTTT. Its translation: CSVGQGANQPQHF.